The clone carrying this T cell receptor (beta chain) came up a few times. Its antigen is undetermined. CD4+ naive, central memory, regulatory and stem cell-like memory subsets were isolated by sorting on CD45RO/CCR7/CD25/CD127/CD95/CD27. The data stem from a study of beta chain features in type 1 diabetes. The study, taken as a whole, reports: Among all four CD4+ subsets, Type 1 diabetes patients had TCRB CDR3s that were moderately but significantly shorter.

The authors reverse transcribed all of the isolated RNA, so sequencing captured expressed TCRB transcripts. The table came from immunoSEQ multiplex PCR; TCRdb's copy has only in-frame clones and leaves some out. The sample has around 600,000 clones, over 10% seen once; the top ten hold about 0.11%. Trimming left V 4 bases short and J 2 bases short, with 10 bases between. Germline V gene lookup returns CDR1 LNHDA and CDR2 SQIVND (reference sequence). The CDR3 is made up of 14 amino acids. The chain recombines TRBV19 with TRBJ2-3, with D unresolved. The clonotype comes from a young man with type 1 diabetes. Source material: naive CD4+ T cells from blood. This chain's CDR3 is CASSTVASTDTQYF. Written as DNA, the CDR3 is TGTGCCAGTAGTACGGTAGCCTCCACAGATACGCAGTATTTT. The full variable domain, its missing parts supplied by reference TRBV19 and TRBJ2-3, is DGGITQSPKYLFRKEGQNVTLSCEQNLNHDAMYWYRQDPGQGLRLIYYSQIVNDFQKGDIAEGYSVSREKKESFPLTVTSAQKNPTAFYLCASSTVASTDTQYFGPGTRLTVL.